This TCR beta chain was documented in a study of blood T cell repertoires in COVID-19. The wider study: There were acute and convalescent COVID-19 samples, and they came from the United States, Italy and Spain.

While infection was still active, Seattle patients were enrolled and then followed longitudinally. Study processing details: Amplification with reference gene primers provided the estimates of nucleated cell counts. Measured with immunoSEQ multiplex PCR; TCRdb has only the in-frame clones, and not every one. D and trimming come from the DNA, and the V and J calls and clone size come from that table. The profile shows approximately 140,000 clones, 75% to 90% of them singletons. In its sample, this clone was seen once. Material for sequencing was peripheral blood. This clonotype originated in a man between 18 and 29 years old with COVID-19, enrolled during active disease.

The CDR3 DNA sequence: TGTGCCAGCAGCGCCGGAGAAGTCATCTACAATGAGCAGTTCTTC. Residues: CASSAGEVIYNEQFF. This sequence joins TRBV9 and TRBJ2-1; D remains ambiguous. Germline CDR1 reads SGDLS; CDR2 reads YYNGEE. The CDR3 is 15 residues long. With 3 bases removed from V and 3 bases from J, the gap between germline ends came to 13 bases.